This is a list of T cell receptor beta chains from one sample in a study of CD8 T cells in Susac syndrome. TCRdb reprocessed the immunoSEQ multiplex PCR reads via MiXCR and lists one record per CDR3 protein. The sample lists 95,000 to 150,000 distinct CDR3 sequences; around 94% were seen once. The sample taken for sequencing was CD8+ T cells from PBMCs. The receptors shown here come from a human donor with Susac syndrome. The CDR3 runs from the conserved cysteine through the conserved F or W.

TRBJ2-7 | TRBV19 | CASSPTTAEQYF
TRBJ2-2 | TRBV14 | CASSFQGNTGELFF
TRBJ2-7 | TRBV27 | CASSSQTGPYEQYF
TRBJ2-2 | TRBV10-3 | CAISERVGELFF
TRBJ2-7 | TRBV10-3 | CAIKGQSYEQYF
TRBJ1-5 | TRBV11-2 | CASSLAPNQPQHF
TRBJ1-1 | TRBV23-1 | CASTPIAEAFF
TRBJ1-1 | TRBV29-1 | CSVFDISLGNTEAFF
TRBJ2-3 | TRBV7-9 | CASSTAGTDTQYF
TRBJ1-2 | TRBV7-2 | CASSFQDLGASGYTF
TRBJ2-2 | TRBV19 | CASRLSGRNTGELFF
TRBJ2-5 | TRBV9 | CASSVQGLALRRETQYF
TRBJ1-1 | TRBV6-2/TRBV6-3 | CASSLQTARMNTEAFF
TRBJ2-3 | TRBV5-6 | CASSFPLAGDTQYF
TRBJ2-7 | TRBV4-3 | CASSPGQAYEQYF
TRBJ1-2 | TRBV13 | CASSERTDGYTF
TRBJ1-2 | TRBV9 | CASSSPGTGGDNYGYTF
TRBJ2-7 | TRBV5-6 | CASSLGLGEQYF
TRBJ2-2 | TRBV12-3/TRBV12-4 | CASREPGLRPKLFF
TRBJ2-7 | TRBV9 | CASSGPGLAAEQYF
TRBJ2-7 | TRBV5-4 | CASSQLLYHEQYF
TRBJ2-1 | TRBV7-9 | CASSSGTGDEQFF